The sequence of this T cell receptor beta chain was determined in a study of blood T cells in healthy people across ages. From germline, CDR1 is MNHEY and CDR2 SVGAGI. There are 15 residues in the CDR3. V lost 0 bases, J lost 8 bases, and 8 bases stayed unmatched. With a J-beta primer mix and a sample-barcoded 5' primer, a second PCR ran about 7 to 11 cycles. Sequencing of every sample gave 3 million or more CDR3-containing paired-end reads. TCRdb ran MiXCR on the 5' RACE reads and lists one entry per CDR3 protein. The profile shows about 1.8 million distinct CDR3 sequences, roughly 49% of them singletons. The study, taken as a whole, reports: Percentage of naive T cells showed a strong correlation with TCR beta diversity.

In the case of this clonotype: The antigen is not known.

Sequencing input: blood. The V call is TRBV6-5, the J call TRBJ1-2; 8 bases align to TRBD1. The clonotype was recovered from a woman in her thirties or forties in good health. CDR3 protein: CASSYSGQGTGGYTF. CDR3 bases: TGTGCCAGCAGTTACTCCGGACAGGGAACTGGGGGCTACACCTTC.